This TCR beta chain stems from a study of CD8 T cells in ankylosing spondylitis. Overall study results and limits: In peripheral blood, disease-linked CD8+ clones occurred at relatively low frequencies. Characteristic, it appeared, of ankylosing spondylitis blood was a TCR beta motif of fewer than 10 highly homologous variants.

This clonotype was recorded a few times. Its antigen is as yet unknown. Libraries for TCR beta were made by quantitative 5'-RACE with molecular barcodes. TCRdb processed the 5' RACE reads anew with MiXCR; each CDR3 protein has one entry. Among about 390,000 distinct CDR3 sequences listed, about 22% were seen once. This clonotype originated in a male donor with ankylosing spondylitis. Input material: blood, either unsorted or a sorted T cell fraction (not recorded which).

This CDR3 is CASSVTVNYGYTF. Written as DNA, the CDR3 is TGTGCCAGCAGCGTTACAGTGAACTATGGCTACACCTTC. This chain uses TRBV12-3 or TRBV12-4 with TRBJ1-2; D remains unclear. This CDR3 spans 13 amino acids. V dropped 6 bases and J dropped 2 bases, with 10 bases sitting between them.